This T cell receptor (beta chain) is drawn from a study of sequential checkpoint blockade in melanoma. Study overall: After both sequences, patients received maintenance nivolumab.

Produced via immunoSEQ multiplex PCR; TCRdb's table is partial and in-frame only. The sample records more than 15,000 clones, roughly 70% being singletons. Stated treatment: randomized to nivolumab then ipilimumab (arm A) or the reverse (arm B). PBMC sorting kept live CD3+CD8+ cells without CD19 or CD56. After removal of 5 bases from V and 2 bases from J, the junction contained 3 bases not matched to a gene. CDR1 and CDR2 (germline): SGHTA, FQGTGA. The length of the CDR3 is 13 residues. The receptor was derived from a human donor with melanoma. The chain uses TRBV7-3 and TRBJ2-7; 7 nucleotides align to TRBD1. Sequenced material: CD8+ T cells sorted from blood (inferred from file names), taken from a patient given nivolumab and ipilimumab in sequence. CDR3 sequence (DNA): TGTGCCAGCAGCAAGGGGGCCGCCTACGAGCAGTACTTC. It specifies CASSKGAAYEQYF.